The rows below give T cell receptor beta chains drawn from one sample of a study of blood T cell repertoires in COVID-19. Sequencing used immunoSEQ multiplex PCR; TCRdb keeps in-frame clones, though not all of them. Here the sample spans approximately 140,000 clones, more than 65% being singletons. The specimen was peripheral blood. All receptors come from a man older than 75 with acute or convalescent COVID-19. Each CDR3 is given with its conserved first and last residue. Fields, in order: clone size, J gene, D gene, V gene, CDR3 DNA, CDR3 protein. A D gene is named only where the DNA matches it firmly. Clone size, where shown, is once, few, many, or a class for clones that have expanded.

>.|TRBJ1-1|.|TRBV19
TGTGCCAGCAGAAAGACAGACTCGAACACTGAAGCTTTCTTT
CASRKTDSNTEAFF
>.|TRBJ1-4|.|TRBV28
TGTGCCAGCAGTTTAGGGAGTAATGAAAAACTGTTTTTT
CASSLGSNEKLFF
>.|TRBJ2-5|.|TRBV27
TGTGCCAGCAGTTACCCTCAGGGGACCCAGTACTTC
CASSYPQGTQYF
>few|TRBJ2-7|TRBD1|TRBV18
TGTGCCAGCTCACTCCGGGACAGGGACTACGAGCAGTACTTC
CASSLRDRDYEQYF
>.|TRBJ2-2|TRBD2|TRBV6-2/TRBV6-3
TGTGCCAGCAGTTATAGACTAGCGGGGAACACCGGGGAGCTGTTTTTT
CASSYRLAGNTGELFF
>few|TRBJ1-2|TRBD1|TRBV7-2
TGTGCCAGCAGCTTTCAGGGGGCGGGCGGCTACACCTTC
CASSFQGAGGYTF
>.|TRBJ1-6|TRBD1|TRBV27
TGTGCCAGCAGTAGACAGGGGGCCAATTCACCCCTCCACTTT
CASSRQGANSPLHF
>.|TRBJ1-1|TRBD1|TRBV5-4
TGTGCCAGCAGCACCAACAGGGGTACTGAAGCTTTCTTT
CASSTNRGTEAFF
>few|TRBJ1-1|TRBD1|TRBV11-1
TGTGCCAGCAGTTTCGACAGGGATGAAGCTTTCTTT
CASSFDRDEAFF
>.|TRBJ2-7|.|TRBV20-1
TGCAGTGCAAGCATTGTCTACGAGCAGTACTTC
CSASIVYEQYF
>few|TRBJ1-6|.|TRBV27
TGTGCCAGCCGCACTGCCAGGCCGAATTCACCCCTCCACTTT
CASRTARPNSPLHF
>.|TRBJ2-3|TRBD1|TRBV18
TGTGCCAGCTCACCGGGACAGTCAATCACAGATACGCAGTATTTT
CASSPGQSITDTQYF
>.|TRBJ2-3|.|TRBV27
TGTGCCAGCAGTTTCCAGGGTGCAGATACGCAGTATTTT
CASSFQGADTQYF
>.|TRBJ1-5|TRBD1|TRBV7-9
TGTGCCAGCAGCCTGGGGACAGGGGGCTATCAGCCCCAGCATTTT
CASSLGTGGYQPQHF
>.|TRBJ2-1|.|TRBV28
TGTGCCAGCAGCCGCATCGGGGATGGGGTTAGTGAGCAGTTCTTC
CASSRIGDGVSEQFF
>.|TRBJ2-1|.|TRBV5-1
TGCGCCAGCAGCCGGGGGTTGGCGAAGCATGAGCAGTTCTTC
CASSRGLAKHEQFF
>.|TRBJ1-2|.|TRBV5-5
TGTGCCAGCAGCTTGGCGGGCAGTGTAGGACAAAGGTACTACACCTTC
CASSLAGSVGQRYYTF
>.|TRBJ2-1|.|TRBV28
TGTGCCAGCAGCCTCGGACATAACAATGAGCAGTTCTTC
CASSLGHNNEQFF
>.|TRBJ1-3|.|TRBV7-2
TGTGCCAGCAGCTTAGCGGGCGGGGGCCAGTTTAACACCATATATTTT
CASSLAGGGQFNTIYF
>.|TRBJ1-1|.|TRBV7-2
TGTGCCAGCAGTCTTTTAGGGGGGAACACTGAAGCTTTCTTT
CASSLLGGNTEAFF
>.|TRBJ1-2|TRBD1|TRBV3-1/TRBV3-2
TGTGCCAGCAGCCAGAGAACAGGGGAGAATGGCTACACCTTC
CASSQRTGENGYTF
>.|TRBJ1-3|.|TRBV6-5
TGTGCCAGCAGTATCGTCTCCTCTGGAAACACCATATATTTT
CASSIVSSGNTIYF
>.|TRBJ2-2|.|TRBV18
TGTGCCAGCTCACCACCGGTCGGCGGAATCACCGGGGAGCTGTTTTTT
CASSPPVGGITGELFF
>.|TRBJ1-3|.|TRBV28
TGTGCCAGCTCCCAGAGCTATCTCCGAGGCTCTGGAAACACCATATATTTT
CASSQSYLRGSGNTIYF
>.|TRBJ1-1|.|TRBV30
TGTGCCTGGAGTCACAGGCGGAACACTGAAGCTTTCTTT
CAWSHRRNTEAFF
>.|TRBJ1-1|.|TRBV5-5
TGTGCCAGCAGCTCCCCCCGTCGACAAGAAGCTTTCTTT
CASSSPRRQEAFF
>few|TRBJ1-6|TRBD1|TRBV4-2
TGTGCCAGCAGCTCACCCCCCGGGCAGGGGGCGAATTCACCCCTCCACTTT
CASSSPPGQGANSPLHF
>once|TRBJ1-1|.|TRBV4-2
TGTGCCAGCAGCCAAGATCCCCAGGGCGACACTGAAGCTTTCTTT
CASSQDPQGDTEAFF
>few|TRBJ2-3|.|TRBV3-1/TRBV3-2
TGTGCCAGCAGCCAAGGGCAGGGCCCCTACACAGATACGCAGTATTTT
CASSQGQGPYTDTQYF
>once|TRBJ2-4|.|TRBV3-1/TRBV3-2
TGTGCCAGCAGCCAAGATGGGGGGGCCAAAAACATTCAGTACTTC
CASSQDGGAKNIQYF
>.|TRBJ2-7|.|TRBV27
TGTGCCAGCAGCTATCAGGAGGGTTCCTACGAGCAGTACTTC
CASSYQEGSYEQYF
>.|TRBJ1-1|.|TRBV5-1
TGCGCCAGCAGCTTGGCGGGTGGGAACACTGAAGCTTTCTTT
CASSLAGGNTEAFF
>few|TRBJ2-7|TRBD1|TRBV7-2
TGTGCCAGCAGCTGGACAGGGATGGGCGAGCAGTACTTC
CASSWTGMGEQYF
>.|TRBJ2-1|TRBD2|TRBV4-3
TGCGCCAGCAGCGTAGGGACTAGCGGTACCGAAAATGAGCAGTTCTTC
CASSVGTSGTENEQFF
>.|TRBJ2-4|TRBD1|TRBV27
TGTGCCAGCAGCTCCGGGACAGGGGGTTGGAAAAACATTCAGTACTTC
CASSSGTGGWKNIQYF
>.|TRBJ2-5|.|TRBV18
TGTGCCAGCTCACCAACCGGTTTGGAGACCCAGTACTTC
CASSPTGLETQYF
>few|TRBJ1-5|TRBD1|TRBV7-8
TGTGCCAGCAGCTTAGCCGGGACAGGGCTGGTTCAGCCCCAGCATTTT
CASSLAGTGLVQPQHF
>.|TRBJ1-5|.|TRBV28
TGTGCCAGCAGTTTACGGCAGGTTAGCAATCAGCCCCAGCATTTT
CASSLRQVSNQPQHF
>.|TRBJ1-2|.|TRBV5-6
TGTGCCAGCAGTCTCAGGGGTTGGGGAGGCTACACCTTC
CASSLRGWGGYTF
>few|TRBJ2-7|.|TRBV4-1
TGCGCCAGCCGCCCCGAGGTGAGCTCCTACGAGCAGTACTTC
CASRPEVSSYEQYF